The 3 T cell receptor beta chains listed next were all sequenced from one sample in a study of T cell changes during pregnancy in multiple sclerosis. TCRdb's copy holds only in-frame clones and misses some; the assay was immunoSEQ multiplex PCR. The sample yields tens of thousands of clones, approximately 81% seen once. Sample: CD4+ T cells from peripheral blood mononuclear cells, taken before pregnancy. The source is a female donor with multiple sclerosis, enrolled in a pregnancy study.

The chain employs TRBV6-1 and TRBJ1-2; tentatively, D is TRBD1 (6 bases). Germline V lookup: CDR1 MNHNS, CDR2 SASEGT. V gave up 6 bases and J gave up 8 bases, with 13 bases separating them. CDR3 length equals 12 residues. CDR3 sequence: CASSRDNRGYTF. CDR3 bases: TGTGCCAGCAGCCGGGACAACCGGGGCTACACCTTC.

The CDR3 is CASSLVASQGDWPLHF. DNA of the CDR3: TGTGCCAGCAGCTTAGTGGCATCACAGGGGGATTGGCCCCTCCACTTT. This chain links TRBV7-2 with TRBJ1-6; 8 positions agree with TRBD1. CDR1 and CDR2 from the germline V gene are SGHTA and FQGNSA. Germline trimming cut 1 base from V and 13 bases from J; bases unmatched to any gene: 12. The CDR3 length is 16 residues. Based on the CDR3 plus reference TRBV7-2 and TRBJ1-6, the full variable domain is GAGVSQSPSNKVTEKGKDVELRCDPISGHTALYWYRQSLGQGLEFLIYFQGNSAPDKSGLPSDRFSAERTGGSVSTLTIQRTQQEDSAVYLCASSLVASQGDWPLHFGNGTRLTVT.

Remarks on this clone: In the same sample, other DNA sequences code for this CDR3. The genes are TRBV7-2 and TRBJ1-5; TRBD1 matches at 7 bases. Germline-derived CDR1 and CDR2 are SGHTA and FQGNSA. Unmatched junction bases numbered 7, after V lost 3 bases and J lost 2 bases. The CDR3 covers 16 residues. CDR3 loop: CASSFGGGAGNQPQHF. CDR3 coding DNA: TGTGCCAGCAGCTTCGGAGGGGGCGCAGGCAATCAGCCCCAGCATTTT.